This T cell receptor beta chain derives from a study of T cell repertoires in cytomegalovirus infection. In regard to this clonotype: Its specificity is not known.

TCRdb independently ran MiXCR on the reads; one entry per CDR3 protein. Of fewer than 950,000 distinct CDR3 sequences in the sample, 30% to 35% were seen once. The ends were cut back, 6 bases at V and 5 bases at J, with 14 bases in the middle. The CDR3 consists of 13 residues. Germline CDR1 and CDR2: MNHEY and SVGAGI. Study results and limitations: There were carriers of CMV plus the relevant HLA, and cumulative public TCR beta family frequency identified them.

The specimen comprised cultured CD8+ T cells from PBMCs, sampled from culture after CMV antigen stimulation. This chain links TRBV6-5 with TRBJ2-7, with a possible D match to TRBD1 (5 bases). The receptor was isolated from a human donor in good health (CMV status not recorded). Some clones in this sample may be carry-over from other donors' samples. The CDR3 nucleotides are TGTGCCAGCAGACCAGTCAACAGGAACGAGCAGTACGTC. Its protein product is CASRPVNRNEQYV.